The 10 T cell receptor beta chains presented below share a single source sample, sequenced in a study of control samples from healthy donors and cancer patients. The protocol was immunoSEQ multiplex PCR, while the TCRdb copy is restricted to in-frame clones and leaves out a portion. The sample includes 150,000 or so clones, about 94% of them seen just once. Input material: blood. These receptors were taken from a man aged 35 to 55 in good health.

The chain couples TRBV27 to TRBJ1-1; D not resolved. Per the germline V gene, CDR1 is MNHEY and CDR2 is SMNVEV (reference sequence). Trimming shortened V by 0 bases and J by 11 bases, and 16 bases separated the two germline ends. The CDR3 spans 14 residues. The CDR3 here is CASSLSSTGPVAFF. The CDR3 bases are TGTGCCAGCAGTTTATCATCCACGGGCCCAGTGGCTTTCTTT.

The CDR3 is CASVGSLHVGAQYF. The CDR3 DNA sequence: TGTGCCAGCGTTGGCTCACTACATGTAGGGGCCCAGTACTTC. This rearrangement joins TRBV2 to TRBJ2-5, with a weak D call TRBD1 (5 bases). The CDR3 is 14 residues long. Germline lookup yields CDR1 SNHLY and CDR2 FYNNEI. V shed 8 bases and J shed 9 bases, with 22 bases lying between them.

CDR3 in DNA: TGTGCCAGCAGTGATATGGCGGGGAGGAACGAGCAGTACTTC. This codes for CASSDMAGRNEQYF. V and J are TRBV2 and TRBJ2-7; possible D gene TRBD2, 6 bases. Per germline, CDR1 SNHLY and CDR2 FYNNEI. Trimming took 3 bases from V and 5 from J, leaving 14 bases between them. This CDR3 spans 14 amino acids.

CDR3 protein: CAWELAGGGTQYF. The CDR3 nucleotides read TGTGCCTGGGAACTAGCGGGGGGAGGTACGCAGTATTTT. The chain uses TRBV30 and TRBJ2-3, with TRBD2 matching over 12 bases. The CDR3 has 13 amino acids. With 5 bases clipped from V and 8 bases from J, the junction kept 5 bases outside the gene matches. Germline loops: CDR1 GTSNPN, CDR2 SVGIG (reference sequence).

V and J are TRBV25-1 and TRBJ2-1; TRBD2 agrees at 12 bases. In germline, CDR1 is MGHDK, CDR2 SYGVNS. The ends lost 3 bases at V and 1 base at J; junction bases unmatched: 1. The CDR3 totals 16 residues. CDR3 nucleotides: TGTGCCAGCAGTGACCTAGCGGGGGGGTCCTACAATGAGCAGTTCTTC. Its protein product is CASSDLAGGSYNEQFF.

The V call is TRBV28, the J call TRBJ2-7; D is undetermined. Per the germline V gene, CDR1 is MDHEN and CDR2 is SYDVKM. The germline V and J ends were trimmed by 11 bases and 4 bases, with 15 bases remaining between them. The CDR3 is 12 residues long. CDR3 DNA: TGTGCCTCGAAGGGTCTAACTTACGAGCAGTACTTC. Its protein product is CASKGLTYEQYF.

The V and J genes are TRBV28 and TRBJ1-2; the D is unclear. Deletions cut 5 bases from V and 6 bases from J, with 13 bases between. Per germline, CDR1 MDHEN and CDR2 SYDVKM. The CDR3 runs to 13 residues. The CDR3 DNA reads TGTGCCAGCAGTCCCGGTGGGAATCATGGCTACACCTTC. Amino acids: CASSPGGNHGYTF.

The rearrangement links TRBV19 to TRBJ1-2; D is perhaps TRBD1 (6 bases). The CDR3 is made up of 15 amino acids. Germline V gives CDR1 LNHDA, CDR2 SQIVND (reference sequence). V dropped 3 bases and J dropped 8 bases, with 19 bases sitting between them. The CDR3 DNA reads as TGTGCCAGTAGTATGAGTCGCGGGGGGCGTCGCGGCTACACCTTC. It yields the protein CASSMSRGGRRGYTF.

In this sample, this clone turned up once. This chain links TRBV7-2 with TRBJ1-1, with 7 positions matching TRBD1. V shed 5 bases and J 4 bases; nucleotides not matched to a gene: 7. The V gene's germline CDR1 is SGHTA and CDR2 FQGNSA. This CDR3 is 14 amino acids long. In DNA form, the CDR3 reads TGTGCCAGCAGCCTAGACAGGGTTTCCACTGAAGCTTTCTTT. Translating gives CASSLDRVSTEAFF.

The V and J genes are TRBV24-1 and TRBJ1-4; 7 nucleotides align to TRBD1. V lost 4 bases, J lost 7 bases, and 8 bases stayed unmatched. The CDR3 covers 15 residues. Germline CDR1 KGHDR, CDR2 SFDVKD. The CDR3 DNA reads as TGTGCCACCAGTGACCCCGGACAGGCCGGTGAAAAACTGTTTTTT. This translates into CATSDPGQAGEKLFF.